This T cell receptor beta chain was sequenced in a study of blood T cell repertoires in COVID-19. The cohort comprised adults aged roughly 18 to 95 years residing in approximately 25 US areas. Original handling: Researchers report that nucleated cell counts were estimated from reference gene primer amplification. Using immunoSEQ multiplex PCR, the repertoire was profiled, and TCRdb retains in-frame clones only, with some absent. V, J and clone size reflect that table, while D and trimming were determined from the DNA. The table has 230,000 or so clones, 75% to 90% seen once; the top ten hold 3% to 4.5%. Trimming removed 3 bases from V and 0 bases from J, with 9 bases in between. This CDR3 contains 15 residues. The germline gives CDR1 KGHDR, CDR2 SFDVKD.

Sequencing used PBMCs or T cells enriched from blood (not recorded which). The receptor was isolated from a woman aged 40 to 55 with acute COVID-19. V and J are TRBV24-1 and TRBJ2-3; maybe TRBD1 (5 bases). The CDR3 bases are TGTGCCACCAGTGATCGACAGTTTAGCACAGATACGCAGTATTTT. It specifies CATSDRQFSTDTQYF.